This T cell receptor beta chain was recovered during a study of cytotoxic CD8 clonotypes in ibrutinib-treated CLL (dated by TCRdb to the early 2020s). About the full investigation: In this cohort, approximately 15 patients were treatment-naive and approximately twelve were relapsed/refractory, while roughly 17 had unmutated IGHV. Partial responses were observed in around 25 patients and complete responses in 2; after a median follow-up of around 68 months, remission was maintained in 15 or so patients and progression was observed in approximately twelve. Response samples were obtained after a median of around 11 months of treatment, with a range of roughly 6 to 40 months. On average, each sample had 255,043 productive templates and tens of thousands of productive rearrangements. Longitudinal samples were obtainable from about 30% of the roughly 86 participants in the trial. Cryopreserved peripheral blood mononuclear cells were collected at three points: before therapy, at response, and at either sustained remission or disease progression. Every remission and progressive disease sample was obtained while ibrutinib was still being received by the patients. Beyond this particular receptor, the publication reports: Public clonotypes were rare and either shrank or stayed stable during treatment, and the rise in clonality at ibrutinib response reflected expansion of private clonotypes. An increase in clonality was observed at ibrutinib response, with clonality remaining stable during sustained remission and falling back toward baseline at progression. Baseline clonality exceeded that of age-matched healthy donors and correlated strongly with circulating CD8+ T-cell counts. Sampling times were not matched between patients in sustained remission and patients whose disease was progressing, and lymph node repertoires were not examined.

The germline V gene supplies CDR1 KGHSY and CDR2 FQNENV. The CDR3 covers 19 residues, taking in both the cysteine and the phenylalanine. CDR3 DNA only is kept here, 57 bases in frame from base 1. Trimming leaves V shorter by 6 bases and J shorter by 6 bases, with the junction holding 20 bases beyond the gene matches. What this sample's time point label stands for: 20 to 25 months on ibrutinib. Roughly 2 micrograms of genomic DNA were extracted from cryopreserved PBMCs for TCR beta library preparation. High-throughput TCR beta sequencing was performed on longitudinal blood samples from CLL patients receiving ibrutinib monotherapy. The patients took part in an open-label, single-center phase 2 trial of ibrutinib monotherapy. Each clonotype received, on average, about 10x coverage in deep resolution sequencing performed on a MiSeq, where the target depth lay between 1 in 1 million and 1 in 200,000 T cells. The immunoSEQ hsTCRB Kit was used to generate the TCR beta libraries. From the authors' description of their analysis: The data were analyzed with ImmunoSEQ Analyzer and ImmunoSEQ Data Assistant, and V, D and J gene assignments followed IMGT definitions. Clonality, which ranges from 0 to 1, was calculated as one minus the normalized Shannon entropy of productive rearrangement frequencies. Public clonotype analysis was restricted to overrepresented clonotypes comprising at least 0.05% of each patient's repertoire. Repertoires from more than ten age-matched healthy donors in immuneACCESS were used as clonality controls. TCRdb took over this immuneACCESS table, retaining in-frame rearrangements with V and J assigned. Such tables are incomplete; in checked studies, under half of the missing clones stem from an unresolved V gene, and the remainder is unexplained. That table gives V, J and clone size, and the DNA gave D and trimming. For this sample the table gives approximately 92,000 clones, of which 60% to 80% were detected only once. The ten largest clonotypes hold 20% to 25% of the sample.

With regard to this clone: Its specific antigen is unknown. No qualities accompany the bases; no much larger clone lies one base away.

Source: PBMCs, taken after 24 months of ibrutinib treatment. This TCR came from a human donor with chronic lymphocytic leukemia. The chain was built from TRBV16 and TRBJ1-1; a stretch of 12 junction bases matches TRBD1. DNA sequence: TGTGCCAGCAGAGGACAGGGACAGGGGGCGCGAGTTTCTATCGCTGAAGCTTTCTTT. This sequence encodes CASRGQGQGARVSIAEAFF.